This TCR beta chain originates from a study of T cell responses to AZD1222 COVID-19 vaccine. Assay used: immunoSEQ multiplex PCR; TCRdb lists only in-frame clones, some missing. This table holds over 150,000 clones, about nine tenths found once. V was clipped by 5 bases and J by 0 bases, with 16 bases between them. CDR1 is SGHTA and CDR2 is FQGTGA in the germline V gene. The CDR3 length is 17 residues. This receptor was taken from an adult in good health. Specimen: peripheral blood, collected on day 0 of AZD1222 vaccination. J is TRBJ2-2 and V is TRBV7-3, with a tentative D call TRBD1 (6 bases). The CDR3, as DNA: TGTGCCAGCAGCCCGTGGGGGCGCCGCCCGAACACCGGGGAGCTGTTTTTT. Its translation is CASSPWGRRPNTGELFF. The whole variable domain, remainder taken from reference TRBV7-3 and TRBJ2-2, is GAGVSQTPSNKVTEKGKYVELRCDPISGHTALYWYRQSLGQGPEFLIYFQGTGAADDSGLPNDRFFAVRPEGSVSTLKIQRTERGDSAVYLCASSPWGRRPNTGELFFGEGSRLTVL.